This note documents a single T cell receptor beta chain sequence. This clone was counted a few times. Its antigen has not been determined. Base qualities are not recorded, but no much larger clone differs from it by a single base. This sample was taken from a study of blood T cell repertoires in COVID-19 (TCRdb year 2020). Regarding the complete study: The collaborator samples originated in the United States, Italy and Spain and spanned the acute and convalescent phases of COVID-19. The material from the prospective study consisted of cDNA or gDNA derived from T cells, B-cell-depleted T cells, or PBMCs. Subjects who had been exposed to COVID-19, were actively infected with it, or had recovered from it provided the deeply sampled blood TCRbeta repertoires that made up the dataset. A freely available public database, intended as a resource for researchers studying the immune response to SARS-CoV-2, is where the repertoires were released. The samples were drawn from the first 160 participants of the ongoing ImmuneRACE study and from 1,200 or so subjects provided by 6 global collaborators. A de-identified subject ID, COVID-19 status, age in years and sex were almost always included in the sample metadata. Where available, HLA class I and class II types were obtained from metadata supplied by the sample provider rather than from assay-based typing. The investigation overall reported the following: How much clinical and demographic metadata was included differed by source and by participant, and the metadata was provided uncurated.

The collaborating institutions used their own protocols to collect whole blood in K2EDTA tubes. For TCRbeta analysis, collaborator samples were shipped as frozen whole blood, as isolated PBMCs, or as DNA extracted from either sample type. TCRbeta CDR3 regions were amplified from genomic DNA using the immunoSEQ Assay, a bias-controlled multiplex PCR. The authors' pipeline ran thus. The number of nucleated cells in each sample was estimated by amplification of reference gene primers within the assay. To quantify the absolute abundance of each unique TCRbeta CDR3 rearrangement, sequence reads were collapsed and filtered. For each sample, productive Simpson clonality was calculated by taking the square root of Simpson's diversity index across productive rearrangements. Sourced from immuneACCESS, this table was stored by TCRdb with only in-frame sequences that have V and J called. A share of the clones is absent; for the studies checked, an unresolved V gene accounts for under half, and the remainder has no known explanation. That table gives V, J and clone size, and the DNA gave D and trimming. Counted in this sample were 280,000 or so clones; 85% of them appeared once. The ten largest clones capture 10% to 15% of the sample.

The germline V gene encodes CDR1 MDHEN and CDR2 SYDVKM. The V end loses 6 bases and the J end loses 6 bases, and a stretch of 26 bases separates them. Taken from cysteine to phenylalanine, the CDR3 has 17 residues. Only the CDR3 DNA stays, 51 bases, in frame from base 1. Rearrangement joined TRBV28 to TRBJ1-2; the best D guess is TRBD1, with 6 bases matching. This TCR was sampled from a human donor in a cohort sampled during active COVID-19. What was sequenced was peripheral blood. The DNA reads as follows: TGTGCCAGCAGGAACCGTGGCTCCACAGGGAACGTTCATGGCTACACCTTC. Its protein reads: CASRNRGSTGNVHGYTF.